Below are 23 T cell receptor beta chains sequenced from a single sample in a study of CD8+ T cells in alopecia areata. RNA, once extracted, was reverse transcribed into cDNA for use as the sequencing template. Generated by immunoSEQ multiplex PCR, the TCRdb table keeps only in-frame clones and is missing some. The sample lists some 180,000 clones, around three fifths occurring once. The specimen sequenced was CD8+ T cells sorted from blood. These receptors were taken from a human donor in good health.

This chain joins TRBV29-1 and TRBJ2-7, with TRBD1 identical over 8 bases. Germline V gene sequence: CDR1 SQVTM, CDR2 ANQGSEA. The CDR3 covers 15 residues. The V gene end was trimmed by 1 base and the J gene end by 4 bases; junction bases not matched to a gene: 9. The CDR3 region has the DNA TGCAGCGTTGAAGGAGTGGGGACAGGAAGGTACGAGCAGTACTTC. It codes for CSVEGVGTGRYEQYF.

This clone was counted between two and nine times. The J gene is TRBJ2-3, the V gene TRBV18; D is unresolved. Trimming took off 6 bases at V and 3 bases at J, with 13 bases between the two ends. Per germline, CDR1 KGHSH and CDR2 LQKENI. This CDR3 contains 14 residues. CDR3 DNA: TGTGCCAGCTCTCCGAGGAAATATACAGATACGCAGTATTTT. Amino acids: CASSPRKYTDTQYF.

This chain uses TRBV7-9 with TRBJ1-2; D might be TRBD1 (6 bases). The CDR3 consists of 12 residues. Germline assignment: CDR1 SEHNR and CDR2 FQNEAQ (reference sequence). V dropped 10 bases and J dropped 3 bases, with 12 bases sitting between them. DNA of the CDR3: TGTGCCACCACCCCAGGGGACTATGGCTACACCTTC. Its translation: CATTPGDYGYTF.

This sequence joins TRBV30 and TRBJ1-2; D is ambiguous. The CDR3 consists of 13 residues. V was clipped by 3 bases and J by 4 bases, with 12 bases between them. Germline CDR1 GTSNPN, CDR2 SVGIG (reference sequence). The CDR3 DNA follows: TGTGCCTGGAGCGCGGCAGGTCGCTATGGCTACACCTTC. As protein: CAWSAAGRYGYTF.

The CDR3 nucleotides read TGTGCCTGGAACCAGGGGAATCAGCCCCAGCATTTT. Amino acids: CAWNQGNQPQHF. The chain has TRBV30 and TRBJ1-5, with D possibly being TRBD1 (6 bases). CDR1 and CDR2 from the germline V gene are GTSNPN and SVGIG (reference sequence). The CDR3 is made up of 12 amino acids. V was pared by 4 bases and J by 4 bases, with 8 bases between.

V and J are TRBV27 and TRBJ2-3, with D hard to call. Trimming cost V 0 bases and J 2 bases, with 9 bases left between them. The CDR3 sequence is 15 residues long. CDR1 and CDR2 from the germline V gene are MNHEY and SMNVEV (reference sequence). DNA for the CDR3: TGTGCCAGCAGTTTATCAATGGGTCCCACAGATACGCAGTATTTT. This encodes CASSLSMGPTDTQYF.

The rearrangement links TRBV19 to TRBJ1-2, with D perhaps TRBD1 (6 bases). This CDR3 has 11 residues. Germline values: CDR1 LNHDA, CDR2 SQIVND (reference sequence). CDR3 DNA: TGTGCGGCCGGGGGCGCGTGGGGCTACACCTTC. Encoded protein: CAAGGAWGYTF.

The sample holds a few counts of this clone. The chain links TRBV5-1 to TRBJ2-7; D unclear. V gave up 0 bases and J gave up 2 bases, with 6 bases separating them. Germline V CDR1 and CDR2: SGHRS, YFSETQ. The CDR3 runs to 13 residues. CDR3 DNA: TGCGCCAGCAGCTTGGACAGAGCCTACGAGCAGTACTTC. This translates into CASSLDRAYEQYF. Looking up the rest from reference TRBV5-1 and TRBJ2-7 gives the full variable domain: KAGVTQTPRYLIKTRGQQVTLSCSPISGHRSVSWYQQTPGQGLQFLFEYFSETQRNKGNFPGRFSGRQFSNSRSEMNVSTLELGDSALYLCASSLDRAYEQYFGPGTRLTVT.

J is TRBJ2-7 and V is TRBV28, with D possibly being TRBD1 (6 bases). Deletions cut 3 bases from V and 6 bases from J, with 9 bases between. Germline values: CDR1 MDHEN, CDR2 SYDVKM. The CDR3 is made up of 12 amino acids. This chain's CDR3 is CASSFDRCEQYF. The CDR3 DNA follows: TGTGCCAGCAGTTTCGACAGGTGCGAGCAGTACTTC.

The chain employs TRBV5-1 and TRBJ1-1, with TRBD1 as a possible D gene (6 bases). The CDR3 is made up of 15 amino acids. V was trimmed by 7 bases and J by 4 bases, leaving 20 bases between them. The germline gives CDR1 SGHRS, CDR2 YFSETQ. CDR3 in amino acids: CASGKYRALGTEAFF. The CDR3 DNA sequence: TGCGCCAGCGGCAAATACAGGGCCCTGGGCACTGAAGCTTTCTTT.

The rearrangement links TRBV29-1 to TRBJ2-3, with D possibly TRBD1 on 5 matching bases. Germline CDR1 reads SQVTM; CDR2 reads ANQGSEA. The V gene lost 2 bases and the J gene lost 0 bases, with 15 bases spanning the gap. The CDR3 totals 16 residues. CDR3 residues: CSVEKQELSSTDTQYF. In DNA form, the CDR3 reads TGCAGCGTTGAAAAACAGGAACTCTCTAGCACAGATACGCAGTATTTT.

The chain joins TRBV5-1 to TRBJ2-3; 7 bases are shared with TRBD2. Per the germline V gene, CDR1 is SGHRS and CDR2 is YFSETQ. V was clipped by 4 bases and J by 6 bases; unmatched bases: 11. The CDR3 has 15 amino acids. CDR3 nucleotides: TGCGCCAGCAGCCCGCTAGCGGAGAGCCCGGATACGCAGTATTTT. Its translation is CASSPLAESPDTQYF.

The V call is TRBV5-4, the J call TRBJ1-5; D not certain. Trimming removed 0 bases from V and 7 bases from J, with 8 bases in between. CDR3 length equals 13 residues. CDR1 SGHNT and CDR2 YYREEE come from the germline V gene (reference sequence). The CDR3 sequence: CASSLAGEQPQHF. The CDR3 region has the DNA TGTGCCAGCAGCTTGGCTGGGGAGCAGCCCCAGCATTTT.

J is TRBJ1-2 and V is TRBV6-5, with 7 nucleotides matching TRBD1. Losses at the gene ends were 0 bases for V and 6 bases for J; bases not matched to a gene: 7. The CDR3 sequence is 15 residues long. Germline CDR1 MNHEY, CDR2 SVGAGI. CDR3 in DNA: TGTGCCAGCAGTTACTCTCTAGACAGGGTGGATGGCTACACCTTC. Its protein is CASSYSLDRVDGYTF.

This clone was seen only once. The chain is built from TRBV4-1 and TRBJ2-7; no reliable D call. Deletions cut 0 bases from V and 4 bases from J, with 10 bases between. Germline V CDR1 and CDR2: MGHRA, YSYEKL. The CDR3 has 14 residues. The CDR3 loop reads CASSQDRVWYEQYF. The CDR3, as DNA: TGCGCCAGCAGCCAAGATCGGGTTTGGTACGAGCAGTACTTC.

The chain has TRBV29-1 and TRBJ2-5, with D maybe TRBD2 (7 bases). The CDR3 is made up of 16 amino acids. The germline V and J ends were trimmed by 0 bases and 3 bases, with 17 bases remaining between them. The germline V gene encodes CDR1 SQVTM and CDR2 ANQGSEA. The CDR3 is CSVEEPGRGPEETQYF. The CDR3 DNA follows: TGCAGCGTTGAAGAGCCGGGGCGGGGGCCGGAAGAGACCCAGTACTTC.

This clone was counted between two and nine times. J is TRBJ2-3 and V is TRBV7-9, with a weak D call TRBD1 (5 bases). Trimming took 5 bases from V and 2 from J, leaving 14 bases between them. Per the germline V gene, CDR1 is SEHNR and CDR2 is FQNEAQ (reference sequence). The CDR3 is 15 amino acids. In DNA form, the CDR3 reads TGTGCCAGCAGCGCCGCCCAGGGTTACACAGATACGCAGTATTTT. Its translation is CASSAAQGYTDTQYF.

This clone was seen a few times. The CDR3 DNA sequence: TGTGCCAGCAGCCCCAGCACAGGCGCCTACGAGCAGTACTTC. Its protein is CASSPSTGAYEQYF. The chain combines TRBV7-2 with TRBJ2-7, with D possibly matching TRBD1 (5 bases). The CDR3 loop spans 14 amino acids. Germline V gene lookup returns CDR1 SGHTA and CDR2 FQGNSA. V gave up 5 bases and J gave up 2 bases, with 13 bases separating them.

This clone turned up a few times. This chain links TRBV6-5 with TRBJ2-2; the match to TRBD2 covers 10 bases. V lost 6 bases and J lost 4; bases outside the gene matches: 2. The CDR3 length is 14 residues. Per the germline V gene, CDR1 is MNHEY and CDR2 is SVGAGI. Here the CDR3 DNA reads TGTGCCAGCAGGATAGCGGGAGGCACCGGGGAGCTGTTTTTT. Protein sequence: CASRIAGGTGELFF.

This clone was observed a few times. The CDR3 DNA sequence: TGTGCCAGCAGAGGTGAGCAGTTCTTC. Protein product: CASRGEQFF. The chain recombines TRBV7-3 with TRBJ2-1, with D hard to call. Germline V gene lookup returns CDR1 SGHTA and CDR2 FQGTGA. The CDR3 covers 9 residues. V lost 6 bases and J 9 bases, leaving 3 bases between the germline ends.

This chain uses TRBV5-6 with TRBJ2-2; no firm D call. The V and J ends lost 3 bases and 2 bases respectively, with 14 bases between them. Germline assignment: CDR1 SGHDT and CDR2 YYEEEE. This CDR3 contains 16 residues. Here the CDR3 reads CASSWADRINTGELFF. DNA for the CDR3: TGTGCCAGCAGCTGGGCAGACCGGATCAACACCGGGGAGCTGTTTTTT.

The chain has TRBV7-9 and TRBJ2-3; 7 bases fit TRBD2. This CDR3 is built from 16 residues. The germline V gene encodes CDR1 SEHNR and CDR2 FQNEAQ (reference sequence). V was clipped by 5 bases and J by 2 bases; unmatched bases: 10. The CDR3 sequence is CASSPDPSGYTDTQYF. CDR3 sequence (DNA): TGTGCCAGCAGCCCTGACCCTAGCGGATACACAGATACGCAGTATTTT. Based on the CDR3 plus reference TRBV7-9 and TRBJ2-3, the full variable domain is DTGVSQNPRHKITKRGQNVTFRCDPISEHNRLYWYRQTLGQGPEFLTYFQNEAQLEKSRLLSDRFSAERPKGSFSTLEIQRTEQGDSAMYLCASSPDPSGYTDTQYFGPGTRLTVL.

The chain carries TRBV2 and TRBJ2-4; D call uncertain. Trimming stripped 3 bases from V and 0 bases from J, with 6 bases between. Germline CDR1 SNHLY, CDR2 FYNNEI. The CDR3 length is 14 residues. DNA of the CDR3: TGTGCCAGCAGTGATGTATTAGCCAAAAACATTCAGTACTTC. It is translated as CASSDVLAKNIQYF.